Following are 27 T cell receptor beta chains from one sample sequenced in a study of T cells in women clearing cervical HPV infection. Only in-frame clones appear in the TCRdb table, and some are missing; sequencing was by immunoSEQ multiplex PCR. The repertoire table contains about 40,000 clones. Sample: blood buffy coat. The receptors stem from a woman between 18 and 75 years old with a cervical HPV16 infection that either progressed to CIN3+ or cleared (not recorded which).

A note on this clone: Coverage ceases 3 residues before the CDR3 finishes, and the germline J gene fills in the end. The rearrangement uses TRBV19 and TRBJ2-3, with TRBD2 identical over 11 bases. The CDR3 length is 15 residues. Germline trimming cut 3 bases from V and 3 bases from J; bases unmatched to any gene: 2. Germline lookup yields CDR1 LNHDA and CDR2 SQIVND (reference sequence). CDR3 residues: CASSIPSGGTDTQYF. The part of the CDR3 DNA that was read is TGTGCCAGTAGTATCCCTAGCGGGGGGACAGATACG.

Worth noting for this clone: From the germline J gene comes the end of the CDR3, since the read stops 3 residues before it. This chain uses TRBV19 with TRBJ1-6, with D perhaps TRBD1 (5 bases). The CDR3 covers 15 residues. V lost 1 base and J 5 bases, leaving 9 bases between the germline ends. The germline CDR1 and CDR2 sequences are LNHDA and SQIVND (reference sequence). The covered CDR3 bases are TGTGCCAGTAGTATAGGGGGACTGGATAATTCACCC. It codes for CASSIGGLDNSP. The whole CDR3 protein reads CASSIGGLDNSPLHF.

Details on this clone: The read ends 3 residues before the CDR3 terminus; that terminus is restored from the germline J gene. V is TRBV29-1 and J is TRBJ2-2, with 7 bases aligning to TRBD2. The CDR3 runs 14 residues. J was trimmed by 4 bases and V by 6 bases; bases with no gene match: 8. The germline gives CDR1 SQVTM, CDR2 ANQGSEA. The sequenced CDR3 bases are TGCAGCGTGGCCGGGACTAAAGGCACCGGGGAG. Translation gives CSVAGTKGTGE. From start to end, the CDR3 is CSVAGTKGTGELFF.

On this clone: The sequence runs out 3 residues before the end of the CDR3; the remainder is reconstructed from the germline J gene. V and J are TRBV20-1 and TRBJ2-3; 10 bases map to TRBD2. The CDR3 has 13 amino acids. J gave up 1 base and V 5 bases, and 0 bases lay outside the gene matches. Germline loops: CDR1 DFQATT, CDR2 SNEGSKA (reference sequence). The CDR3 reads CSAGLAGTDTQYF. The CDR3 bases that were read are TGCAGTGCTGGACTAGCGGGCACAGATACG.

As regards this clone: The read finishes 3 residues shy of the CDR3 end, and the germline J gene is used to complete it. This chain links TRBV19 with TRBJ2-7; tentatively, D is TRBD1 (6 bases). The V and J ends lost 7 bases and 6 bases respectively, with 19 bases between them. Germline loops: CDR1 LNHDA, CDR2 SQIVND (reference sequence). This CDR3 is 14 amino acids long. The sequenced part of the CDR3 DNA is TGTGCCAGTACCCCGGTCAGGGGCGCAACCGAG. Its translation: CASTPVRGATE. The entire CDR3 reads CASTPVRGATEQYF.

Details on this clone: The CDR3 end falls 3 residues outside the read, so it is completed with the germline J gene. The chain couples TRBV6-2 or TRBV6-3 to TRBJ2-7, with 8 bases fitting TRBD2. Trimming cost V 4 bases and J 0 bases; bases outside gene matches: 11. CDR3 size: 17 residues. Germline-derived CDR1 and CDR2 are MNHEY and SVGEGT. CDR3 amino acids: CASSWPTSGSRSYEQYF. The CDR3 DNA, read in part, is TGTGCCAGCAGTTGGCCAACTAGCGGTTCTCGCTCCTACGAG.

As for this clone: The read is 3 residues too short to cover the CDR3 end, so that end is filled in from the germline J gene. This rearrangement joins TRBV5-1 to TRBJ2-5; 8 positions agree with TRBD2. Germline V lookup: CDR1 SGHRS, CDR2 YFSETQ. The CDR3 totals 15 residues. V lost 1 base and J lost 2; bases outside the gene matches: 4. Partial CDR3 DNA: TGCGCCAGCAGCTTGAGGCGCGGGGGGCAAGAGACC. Translated, it gives CASSLRRGGQET. In full, the CDR3 reads CASSLRRGGQETQYF.

Notes on this clone: The read finishes 3 residues shy of the CDR3 end, and the germline J gene is used to complete it. The V call is TRBV18, the J call TRBJ1-1, with 8 bases that match TRBD1. This CDR3 spans 14 amino acids. Germline CDR1 reads KGHSH; CDR2 reads LQKENI. The sequenced part of the CDR3 DNA is TGTGCCAGCTCAGCGGAGGACAGGGTGGACGAG. Protein sequence: CASSAEDRVDE. The whole CDR3 region reads CASSAEDRVDEAFF.

A word on this clone: The CDR3 end falls 3 residues outside the read, so it is completed with the germline J gene. V and J are TRBV11-2 and TRBJ1-4; D is ambiguous. The V and J ends lost 0 bases and 8 bases respectively, with 7 bases between them. The germline CDR1 and CDR2 sequences are SGHAT and FQNNGV. This CDR3 is 13 amino acids long. CDR3 bases read: TGTGCCAGCAGCTTAGACACTCCCGAAAAA. Protein product: CASSLDTPEK. The entire CDR3 protein is CASSLDTPEKLFF.

Comments on this clone: The CDR3 end is not reached by the read, which stops 3 residues before it; the germline J gene fills it in. The rearrangement joins TRBV5-1 to TRBJ2-7, with D tentatively TRBD1 (6 bases). The CDR3 has 14 residues. The ends were cut back, 0 bases at V and 6 bases at J, with 13 bases in the middle. Germline CDR1 reads SGHRS; CDR2 reads YFSETQ. The sequenced part of the CDR3 DNA is TGCGCCAGCAGCTTGGATCTGGCAGGGGTCGAG. This gives the protein CASSLDLAGVE. The CDR3 in its entirety is CASSLDLAGVEQYF. Drawing the rest from reference TRBV5-1 and TRBJ2-7, the complete variable domain is KAGVTQTPRYLIKTRGQQVTLSCSPISGHRSVSWYQQTPGQGLQFLFEYFSETQRNKGNFPGRFSGRQFSNSRSEMNVSTLELGDSALYLCASSLDLAGVEQYFGPGTRLTVT.

For this clone: The read terminates 3 residues ahead of where the CDR3 ends, so the germline J gene completes it. The chain couples TRBV20-1 to TRBJ2-7, with D perhaps being TRBD1 or TRBD2 (5 bases each). In germline, CDR1 is DFQATT, CDR2 SNEGSKA (reference sequence). V was cut by 2 bases and J by 1 base, with 9 bases left in between. The CDR3 length is 13 residues. CDR3 sequence: CSARRGASYEQYF. The covered CDR3 bases are TGCAGTGCTAGACGAGGGGCTTCCTACGAG.

Notes on this clone: The read falls 3 residues short of the CDR3 end, and the missing part is taken from the germline J gene. The V gene is TRBV20-1, the J gene TRBJ1-2; D is possibly TRBD1 (6 bases). This CDR3 comprises 13 residues. Trimming pared 3 bases from V and 2 bases from J, leaving 10 bases between. CDR1 DFQATT and CDR2 SNEGSKA come from the germline V gene (reference sequence). CDR3 DNA (partial): TGCAGTGCTAGGTACAGGGAGAACTATGGC. Translated, it gives CSARYRENYG. The entire CDR3 reads CSARYRENYGYTF.

As for this clone: The read stops 3 residues short of the end of the CDR3; the missing end is completed from the germline J gene. The V and J genes are TRBV5-1 and TRBJ2-7, with D perhaps matching TRBD2 (7 bases). CDR3 size: 15 residues. Germline V gene lookup returns CDR1 SGHRS and CDR2 YFSETQ. Trimming cost V 0 bases and J 2 bases, with 12 bases left between them. This CDR3 reads CASSLAEGGAYEQYF. The covered CDR3 bases are TGCGCCAGCAGCTTGGCGGAGGGGGGGGCCTACGAG.

With respect to this clone: The read ends 3 residues early relative to the CDR3; the germline J gene fills the gap. V is TRBV6-1 and J is TRBJ1-3; possible D gene TRBD1, 6 bases. This CDR3 has 15 amino acids. Trimming left V 2 bases short and J 1 base short, with 9 bases between. Germline lookup yields CDR1 MNHNS and CDR2 SASEGT. The CDR3 loop is CASSEYDRSGNTIYF. The CDR3 bases that were read are TGTGCCAGCAGTGAATACGACAGGTCTGGAAACACC.

The part of the CDR3 DNA that was read is TGCGCCAGCAGCTCAATGCTCCGGACAGAGAACACTGAA. Translated: CASSSMLRTENTE. The CDR3 in its entirety is CASSSMLRTENTEAFF. The chain recombines TRBV5-1 with TRBJ1-1, with D possibly matching TRBD1 (6 bases). Read data end 3 residues before the CDR3 end; the end is taken from the germline J gene. V lost 3 bases and J lost 1, with 16 bases in between. Germline CDR1 reads SGHRS; CDR2 reads YFSETQ. The length of the CDR3 is 16 residues.

A word on this clone: From the germline J gene comes the end of the CDR3, since the read stops 3 residues before it. The rearrangement links TRBV5-1 to TRBJ2-2; the match to TRBD2 covers 8 bases. The ends lost 4 bases at V and 7 bases at J; junction bases unmatched: 12. Germline CDR1 reads SGHRS; CDR2 reads YFSETQ. This CDR3 spans 16 amino acids. CDR3 loop: CASSAAGTSYRGELFF. The CDR3 bases that were read are TGCGCCAGCAGCGCGGCCGGGACTAGTTATCGCGGGGAG.

The CDR3 DNA, read in part, is TGTGCCTGGAGCTCAGGGGGTGGC. This translates into CAWSSGGG. The whole CDR3 is CAWSSGGGYTF. This sequence joins TRBV30 and TRBJ1-2, with 7 bases lining up with TRBD1. The CDR3 end lies 3 residues beyond the end of the read and is filled in from the germline J gene. The CDR3 has 11 residues. Germline CDR1 and CDR2: GTSNPN and SVGIG (reference sequence). The V segment lost 3 bases and the J segment 7 bases; nucleotides outside the gene matches: 2.

About this clone: The read terminates 3 residues ahead of where the CDR3 ends, so the germline J gene completes it. This chain links TRBV5-6 with TRBJ1-2, with TRBD1 matching over 7 bases. The length of the CDR3 is 14 residues. V lost 5 bases to trimming and J lost 5 bases; unmatched junction nucleotides: 9. Germline V gene lookup returns CDR1 SGHDT and CDR2 YYEEEE. The sequenced CDR3 bases are TGTGCCAGCAGGGGACAGTTCGTTAGTTATGGC. This translates into CASRGQFVSYG. The full CDR3 protein reads CASRGQFVSYGYTF. The full variable domain, its missing parts supplied by reference TRBV5-6 and TRBJ1-2, is DAGVTQSPTHLIKTRGQQVTLRCSPKSGHDTVSWYQQALGQGPQFIFQYYEEEERQRGNFPDRFSGHQFPNYSSELNVNALLLGDSALYLCASRGQFVSYGYTFGSGTRLTVV.

As to this clone: The read falls 3 residues short of the CDR3 end, and the missing part is taken from the germline J gene. The chain links TRBV4-1 to TRBJ1-4, with D possibly TRBD1 on 5 matching bases. This CDR3 is 15 amino acids long. Germline assignment: CDR1 MGHRA and CDR2 YSYEKL. V was shortened by 1 base and J by 7 bases, with 13 bases between the two germline ends. CDR3: CASSQVGAYSEKLFF. Incomplete CDR3 DNA: TGCGCCAGCAGCCAAGTTGGGGCGTATAGTGAAAAA.

Note on this clone: The read ends 3 residues shy of where the CDR3 ends; the end is completed using the germline J gene. The V gene is TRBV5-4, the J gene TRBJ2-7, with D unclear. CDR1 is SGHNT and CDR2 is YYREEE in the germline V gene (reference sequence). The length of the CDR3 is 15 residues. Trimming left V 4 bases short and J 1 base short, with 15 bases between. The CDR3 DNA, read in part, is TGTGCCAGCAGCCACCCAAGAGCTTCTTCCTACGAG. Translation gives CASSHPRASSYE. The entire CDR3 reads CASSHPRASSYEQYF.

In regard to this clone: Read sequence stops 3 residues before the CDR3 end, and the germline J gene provides the missing end. J is TRBJ2-7 and V is TRBV5-1, with D tentatively TRBD1 (5 bases). CDR1 and CDR2 from the germline V gene are SGHRS and YFSETQ. The ends were cut back, 0 bases at V and 2 bases at J, with 9 bases in the middle. This CDR3 is built from 14 residues. The CDR3 sequence: CASSLEPRAYEQYF. CDR3 bases read: TGCGCCAGCAGCTTGGAGCCCAGGGCCTACGAG.

On this clone: The read falls 3 residues short of the CDR3 end, and the missing part is taken from the germline J gene. The V and J genes are TRBV7-9 and TRBJ1-2; 8 bases are a match to TRBD1. The CDR3 extends over 14 amino acids. V lost 2 bases to trimming and J lost 7 bases; unmatched junction nucleotides: 6. Germline values: CDR1 SEHNR, CDR2 FQNEAQ (reference sequence). The CDR3 loop is CASSLSSGGSGYTF. Partial CDR3 DNA: TGTGCCAGCAGCTTATCTTCAGGGGGCAGTGGC.

With respect to this clone: The read terminates 3 residues before the CDR3 end, so the remaining end is supplied by the germline J gene. The chain combines TRBV5-1 with TRBJ1-6; the D gene is possibly TRBD1 (5 bases). Trimming removed 3 bases at V and 7 bases at J, with 17 bases between. The CDR3 has 16 amino acids. Germline V gene lookup returns CDR1 SGHRS and CDR2 YFSETQ. The sequenced CDR3 bases are TGCGCCAGCAGCTCTCAGGGAAGAATGGGGAATTCACCC. Translated: CASSSQGRMGNSP. The full CDR3 is CASSSQGRMGNSPLHF.

On this clone: The sequenced fragment ends 3 residues before the CDR3 boundary, so the rest is inferred from the germline J gene. The chain joins TRBV30 to TRBJ2-1, with TRBD1 matching over 8 bases. V dropped 2 bases and J dropped 2; count of bases not matched to a gene: 5. Germline loops: CDR1 GTSNPN, CDR2 SVGIG (reference sequence). The CDR3 contains 15 residues. The CDR3 loop reads CAWSFSGGAYNEQFF. The sequenced CDR3 bases are TGTGCCTGGAGTTTTTCAGGGGGCGCCTACAATGAG. The full variable domain, completed using reference TRBV30 and TRBJ2-1, is SQTIHQWPATLVQPVGSPLSLECTVEGTSNPNLYWYRQAAGRGLQLLFYSVGIGQISSEVPQNLSASRPQDRQFILSSKKLLLSDSGFYLCAWSFSGGAYNEQFFGPGTRLTVL.

Turning to this clone: The read falls 3 residues short of the CDR3 end, and the missing part is taken from the germline J gene. The chain combines TRBV30 with TRBJ1-4, with D perhaps TRBD1 (6 bases). The CDR3 contains 11 residues. V was pared by 5 bases and J by 8 bases, with 9 bases between. Germline V CDR1 and CDR2: GTSNPN, SVGIG (reference sequence). The covered CDR3 bases are TGTGCCTGGGGGACATCCGAAAAA. Translating it yields CAWGTSEK. The whole CDR3 protein reads CAWGTSEKLFF. Full variable domain (rest looked up from reference TRBV30 and TRBJ1-4): SQTIHQWPATLVQPVGSPLSLECTVEGTSNPNLYWYRQAAGRGLQLLFYSVGIGQISSEVPQNLSASRPQDRQFILSSKKLLLSDSGFYLCAWGTSEKLFFGSGTQLSVL.

A note on this clone: Sequencing ends 3 residues short of the CDR3 end; the germline J gene provides the rest. V gene TRBV19 combines with J gene TRBJ2-2, with D possibly matching TRBD2 (7 bases). The CDR3 is 17 residues long. Trimming stripped 0 bases from V and 4 bases from J, with 15 bases between. Germline lookup yields CDR1 LNHDA and CDR2 SQIVND (reference sequence). This chain's CDR3 is CASSIDPGGGGTGELFF. Partial CDR3 DNA: TGTGCCAGTAGTATAGATCCGGGGGGCGGCGGCACCGGGGAG.

Comments on this clone: The CDR3 end falls 3 residues outside the read, so it is completed with the germline J gene. The chain employs TRBV6-1 and TRBJ1-4; 8 bases line up with TRBD1. The V gene's germline CDR1 is MNHNS and CDR2 SASEGT. V lost 3 bases, J lost 9 bases, and 6 bases stayed unmatched. CDR3 length: 14 amino acids. CDR3 residues: CASSEDRVRQKLFF. CDR3 DNA, as far as it was read: TGTGCCAGCAGTGAGGACAGGGTCCGGCAAAAA.